This T cell receptor (beta chain) was recorded in a study of blood T cell repertoires in COVID-19. Study-wide background: In each case, the material was cDNA or gDNA derived from T cells, B-cell-depleted T cells, or PBMCs.

The length of the CDR3 is 16 residues. Germline assignment: CDR1 GTSNPN and CDR2 SVGIG (reference sequence). The V and J ends lost 2 bases and 3 bases, in that order; junction bases with no gene match: 4. This clone was counted once. Original handling: The authors estimated nucleated cell counts from reference gene primer amplification. Profiling relied on immunoSEQ multiplex PCR, and the TCRdb table lists in-frame clones only, not all of them. The V and J calls and clone size were taken over from that table, and D and trimming were inferred from the DNA. The table lists more than 130,000 clones, 85% to 90% of them singletons.

The receptor's source is a middle-aged woman with acute or convalescent COVID-19. The V and J genes are TRBV30 and TRBJ2-3; TRBD2 agrees at 14 bases. Sequencing was done on a sample of peripheral blood. The CDR3 nucleotides are TGTGCCTGGAGTTCCGGGACTAGCGGGGGAACAGATACGCAGTATTTT. Translating it yields CAWSSGTSGGTDTQYF.